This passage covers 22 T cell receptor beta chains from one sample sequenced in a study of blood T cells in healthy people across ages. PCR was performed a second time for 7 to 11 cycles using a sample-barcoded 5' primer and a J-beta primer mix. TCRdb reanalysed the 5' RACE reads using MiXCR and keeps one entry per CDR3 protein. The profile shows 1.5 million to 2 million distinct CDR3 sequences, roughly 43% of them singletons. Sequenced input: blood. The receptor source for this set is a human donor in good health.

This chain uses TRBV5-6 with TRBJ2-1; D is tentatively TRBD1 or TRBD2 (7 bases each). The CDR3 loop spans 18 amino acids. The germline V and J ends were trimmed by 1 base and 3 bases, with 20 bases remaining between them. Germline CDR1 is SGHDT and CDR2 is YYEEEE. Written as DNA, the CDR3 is TGTGCCAGCAGCTTGCTGCAGGGGGACTACCCCAACTACAATGAGCAGTTCTTC. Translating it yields CASSLLQGDYPNYNEQFF.

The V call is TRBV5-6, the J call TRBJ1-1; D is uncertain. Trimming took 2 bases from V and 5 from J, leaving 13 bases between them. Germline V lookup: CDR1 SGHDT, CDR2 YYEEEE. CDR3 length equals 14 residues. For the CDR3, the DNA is TGTGCCAGCAGCTTAGGTACGTGGGCGACTGAAGCTTTCTTT. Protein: CASSLGTWATEAFF.

The CDR3 region is CASSYREGKNTEAFF. The CDR3 DNA is TGTGCCAGCAGTTACAGAGAGGGAAAGAACACTGAAGCTTTCTTT. The chain couples TRBV6-5 to TRBJ1-1; D gene uncertain. Deletions cut 2 bases from V and 1 base from J, with 11 bases between. Germline CDR1 is MNHEY and CDR2 is SVGAGI. The CDR3 spans 15 residues.

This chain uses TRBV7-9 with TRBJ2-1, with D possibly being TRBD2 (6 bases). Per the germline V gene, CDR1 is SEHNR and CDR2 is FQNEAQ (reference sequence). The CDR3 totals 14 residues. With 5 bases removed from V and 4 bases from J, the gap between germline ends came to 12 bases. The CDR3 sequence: CASSPGLIYNEQFF. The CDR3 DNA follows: TGTGCCAGCAGCCCAGGACTAATATACAATGAGCAGTTCTTC.

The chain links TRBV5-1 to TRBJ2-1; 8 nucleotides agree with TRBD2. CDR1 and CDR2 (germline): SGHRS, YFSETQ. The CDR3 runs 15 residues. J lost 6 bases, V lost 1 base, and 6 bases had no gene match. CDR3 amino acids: CASSLSGGSRNEQFF. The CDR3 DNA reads TGCGCCAGCAGCTTGAGCGGGGGTTCCCGCAATGAGCAGTTCTTC.

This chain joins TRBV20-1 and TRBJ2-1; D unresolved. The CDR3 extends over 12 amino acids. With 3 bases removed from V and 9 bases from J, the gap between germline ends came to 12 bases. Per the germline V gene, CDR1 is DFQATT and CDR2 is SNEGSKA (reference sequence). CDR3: CSARGLAIEQFF. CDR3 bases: TGCAGTGCTAGGGGTCTGGCGATTGAGCAGTTCTTC.

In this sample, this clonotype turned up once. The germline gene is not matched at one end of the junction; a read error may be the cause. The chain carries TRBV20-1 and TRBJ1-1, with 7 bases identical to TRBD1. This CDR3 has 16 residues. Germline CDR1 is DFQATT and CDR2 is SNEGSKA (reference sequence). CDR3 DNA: TGCAGTGCTGGAGATCTTACAGGGGCTATGTGGGCTGAAGCTTTCTTT. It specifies CSAGDLTGAMWAEAFF.

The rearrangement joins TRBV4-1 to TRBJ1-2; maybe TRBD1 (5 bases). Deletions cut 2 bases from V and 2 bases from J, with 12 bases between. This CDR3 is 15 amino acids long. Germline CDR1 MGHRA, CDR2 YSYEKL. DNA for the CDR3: TGCGCCAGCAGCCAAATGGGGACCCTAAACTATGGCTACACCTTC. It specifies CASSQMGTLNYGYTF.

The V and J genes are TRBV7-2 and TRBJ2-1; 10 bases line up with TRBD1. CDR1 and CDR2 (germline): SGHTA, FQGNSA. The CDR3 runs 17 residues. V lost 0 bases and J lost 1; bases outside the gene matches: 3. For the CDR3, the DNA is TGTGCCAGCAGCTTAGCCCCGGGACAGGGGTCCTACAATGAGCAGTTCTTC. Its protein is CASSLAPGQGSYNEQFF.

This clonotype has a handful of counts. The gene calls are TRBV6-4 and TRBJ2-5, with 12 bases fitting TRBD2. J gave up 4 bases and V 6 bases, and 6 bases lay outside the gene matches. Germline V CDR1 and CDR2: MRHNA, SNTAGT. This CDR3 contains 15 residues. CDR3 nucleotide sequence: TGTGCCAGCAGAGCAACGACTAGCGGGGGAGAGACCCAGTACTTC. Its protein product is CASRATTSGGETQYF.

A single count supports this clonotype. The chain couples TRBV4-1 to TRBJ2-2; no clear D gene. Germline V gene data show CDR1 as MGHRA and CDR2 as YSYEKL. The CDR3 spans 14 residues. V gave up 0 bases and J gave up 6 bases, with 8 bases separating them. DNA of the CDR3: TGCGCCAGCAGCCAAGAAGGTGACCCCGGGGAGCTGTTTTTT. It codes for CASSQEGDPGELFF.

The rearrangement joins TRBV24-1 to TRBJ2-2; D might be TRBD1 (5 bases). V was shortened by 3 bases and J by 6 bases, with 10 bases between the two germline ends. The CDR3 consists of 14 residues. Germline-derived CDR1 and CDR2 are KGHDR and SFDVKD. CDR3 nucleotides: TGTGCCACCAGTGATCCAGGGATCGCCGGGGAGCTGTTTTTT. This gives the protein CATSDPGIAGELFF.

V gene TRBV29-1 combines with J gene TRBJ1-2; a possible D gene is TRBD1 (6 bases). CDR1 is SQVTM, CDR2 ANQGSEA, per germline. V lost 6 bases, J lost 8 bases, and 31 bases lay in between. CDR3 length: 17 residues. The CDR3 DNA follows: TGCAGCGTAGACGACCGACAGGCAACCCCCATATTTCGGGGCTACACCTTC. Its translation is CSVDDRQATPIFRGYTF.

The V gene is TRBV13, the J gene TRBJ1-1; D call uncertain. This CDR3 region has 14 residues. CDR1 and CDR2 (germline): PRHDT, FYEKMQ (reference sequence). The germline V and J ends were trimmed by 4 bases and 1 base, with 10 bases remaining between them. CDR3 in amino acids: CASSSGGKNTEAFF. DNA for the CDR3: TGTGCCAGCAGCTCTGGTGGGAAGAACACTGAAGCTTTCTTT.

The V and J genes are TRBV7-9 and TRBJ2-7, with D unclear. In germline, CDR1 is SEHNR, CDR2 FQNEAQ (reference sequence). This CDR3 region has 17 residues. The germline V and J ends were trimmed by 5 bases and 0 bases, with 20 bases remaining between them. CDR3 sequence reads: CASSPGLQVSRSYEQYF. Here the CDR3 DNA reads TGTGCCAGCAGCCCTGGCCTCCAGGTCTCACGCTCCTACGAGCAGTACTTC.

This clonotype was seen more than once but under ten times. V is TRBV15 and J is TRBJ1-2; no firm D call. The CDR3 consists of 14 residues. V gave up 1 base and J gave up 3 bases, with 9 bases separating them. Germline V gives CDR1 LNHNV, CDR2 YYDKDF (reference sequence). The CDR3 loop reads CATSRVGLDYGYTF. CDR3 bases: TGTGCCACCAGCAGAGTTGGGTTAGACTATGGCTACACCTTC.

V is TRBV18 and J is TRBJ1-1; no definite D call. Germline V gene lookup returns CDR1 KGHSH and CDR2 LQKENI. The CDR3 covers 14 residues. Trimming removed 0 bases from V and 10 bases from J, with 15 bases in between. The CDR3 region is CASSPPMAGRGAFF. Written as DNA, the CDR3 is TGTGCCAGCTCACCACCGATGGCTGGGCGTGGAGCTTTCTTT.

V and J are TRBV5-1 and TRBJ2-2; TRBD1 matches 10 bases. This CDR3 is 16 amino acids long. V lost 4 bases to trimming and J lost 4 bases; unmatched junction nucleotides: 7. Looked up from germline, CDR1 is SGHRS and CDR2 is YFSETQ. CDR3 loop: CASSIRTGGGTGELFF. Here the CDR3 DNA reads TGCGCCAGCAGCATTCGGACAGGGGGGGGCACCGGGGAGCTGTTTTTT.

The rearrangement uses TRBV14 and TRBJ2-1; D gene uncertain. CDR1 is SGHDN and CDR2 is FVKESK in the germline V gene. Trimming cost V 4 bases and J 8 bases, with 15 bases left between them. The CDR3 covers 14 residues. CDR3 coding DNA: TGTGCCAGCAGCCCCACTTGGGGTGGGGATGAGCAGTTCTTC. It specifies CASSPTWGGDEQFF.

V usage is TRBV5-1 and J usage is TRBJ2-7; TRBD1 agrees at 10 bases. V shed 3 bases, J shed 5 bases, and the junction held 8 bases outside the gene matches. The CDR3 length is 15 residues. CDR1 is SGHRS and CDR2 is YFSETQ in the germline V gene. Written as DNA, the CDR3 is TGCGCCAGCAGCTCGACCGGGACAGGGGTCGACGAGCAGTACTTC. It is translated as CASSSTGTGVDEQYF.

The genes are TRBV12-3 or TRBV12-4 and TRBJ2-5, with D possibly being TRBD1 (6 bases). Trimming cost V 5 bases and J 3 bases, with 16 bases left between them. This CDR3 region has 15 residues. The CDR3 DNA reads TGTGCCAGCAGTCCTACCCGGACAGTCGAAGAGACCCAGTACTTC. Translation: CASSPTRTVEETQYF.

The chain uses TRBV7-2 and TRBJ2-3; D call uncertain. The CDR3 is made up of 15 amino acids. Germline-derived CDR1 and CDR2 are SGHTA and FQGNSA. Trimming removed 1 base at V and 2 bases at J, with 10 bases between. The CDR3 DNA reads TGTGCCAGCAGCTTAGGTCAGGTGCTCACAGATACGCAGTATTTT. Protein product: CASSLGQVLTDTQYF.